This T cell receptor beta chain was profiled in a study of blood T cell repertoires in COVID-19. The overall study: Whether acute or convalescent, the COVID-19 samples came from the United States, Italy and Spain. PBMCs, B-cell-depleted T cells, or T cells provided the cDNA or gDNA that made up the material.

In its sample, this clone was seen a few times. In the original processing: Amplification with reference gene primers provided the estimates of nucleated cell counts. The table came from immunoSEQ multiplex PCR; TCRdb's copy has only in-frame clones and leaves some out. V, J and clone size reflect that table, while D and trimming were determined from the DNA. Seen here are under 150,000 clones, roughly 81% observed once, and the top ten hold roughly 9%. The CDR3 runs 14 residues. Looked up from germline, CDR1 is MNHEY and CDR2 is SMNVEV (reference sequence). V was pared by 4 bases and J by 5 bases, with 14 bases between.

The material sequenced was peripheral blood. This clonotype was obtained from a woman aged 50 to 60 with active or convalescent COVID-19. The chain has TRBV27 and TRBJ1-2; maybe TRBD1 (6 bases). This CDR3 reads CASSSQRGFYGYTF. CDR3 DNA: TGTGCCAGCAGTTCCCAAAGGGGGTTTTATGGCTACACCTTC.